Below, one TCR beta chain is given with its context. This clonotype was picked up one time. Its antigen remains undetermined. No per-base quality is available; no much larger clone lies one base away. A single read offers scant evidence. The method behind the library was 5' RACE. Reads for this sample came from an Illumina HiSeq 2500. The second PCR ran for roughly 7 to 11 cycles and used a J-beta primer mix along with a sample-barcoded 5' primer. A unique molecular identifier was introduced onto each TCR beta cDNA molecule by a template-switch 5' adaptor carrying 12 random nucleotides. At least 2.5 million CDR3-containing paired-end reads were obtained from each sample. First-strand cDNA was synthesized from all RNA with the Mint cDNA synthesis kit, primed by a TRBC-specific oligonucleotide. After uracil-DNA glycosylase treatment, a first 18-cycle PCR used universal primers M1SS and BC2_uni_R on all cDNA. Concerning the study's data processing: For normalization, 1 million high-quality reads were randomly selected from each sample, with every read carrying a distinct molecular identifier. Instead of being binned into consensus sequences, reads with shared molecular identifiers were discarded. MiTCR, set to a Q25 quality threshold and the strictest error-elimination algorithm, was used for CDR3 identification, clonotype clustering and error correction. Lower-bound total TCR beta diversity was estimated with a nonparametric unseen species model using Euler transformation. The public reads were reanalyzed by TCRdb: fastp trimming at Q25, MiXCR alignment, in-frame beta chains only. A single entry per CDR3 protein holds the most common genes and DNA from its merged rows. The V and J calls and clone size are TCRdb's, not the authors'. The sample table contains fewer than 2,000,000 distinct CDR3 sequences; only one count was recorded for about 31% of them. Approximately 11% of the sample comes from the top ten.

The germline V and J ends show losses of 3 bases and 9 bases respectively, and no gene match explains 12 bases of the junction. Including the terminal cysteine and phenylalanine, the CDR3 comprises 16 residues. The sequence is cut down to CDR3 DNA, 48 bases in frame from base 1. Looking up the germline V gene (reference sequence) yields CDR1 LGHDT and CDR2 YNNKEL. Systemically healthy Caucasian individuals from Russia, over 30 in total and aged 6 to 90 years, were included as donors. Roughly 9 milliliters of peripheral blood were drawn from each donor into EDTA-treated Vacutainer tubes. Ficoll-Paque density-gradient centrifugation was used to isolate PBMCs, with at least 6.5 million per sample. Total RNA, at least 6 micrograms per sample, was extracted from PBMCs with Trizol reagent. For every donor, an aliquot of PBMCs went through flow cytometry to measure the percentages of naive CD45RAhigh/CD27high T cells.

The data originate from a study of blood T cells in healthy people across ages (dated by TCRdb to the mid-2010s). Regarding the complete study: Template switching captured roughly one uniquely barcoded TCR beta cDNA molecule per two T cells in model experiments. Age-related changes in TCR beta repertoire diversity were measured in the study by deep sequencing normalized with unique cDNA molecular identifiers. The donors were divided into four age groups: young (average around 17 years), middle-aged (about 41), aged (about 60) and long-lived (about 79). To avoid experimental bias, donors of different ages were distributed randomly across sequencing lanes. Two additional independent replicas of 1 million unique cDNA reads from the same blood draw were analyzed for two donors (one aged 18 to 30 and one aged 80 or older).

Beyond this particular receptor, the publication reports: Bulk unsorted PBMC profiling prevented conclusive comparison of naive and antigen-experienced compartments. As age increased, observed TCR beta diversity per million T cells dropped in a roughly linear way, and a significant reduction was already evident by age around 41. The long-lived group showed more naive CD4+ T cells, fewer expanded clones and increased TCR diversity than the aged group, suggesting age selection. Because donor CMV infection status was unknown, age-related changes in expanded clonotypes were potentially confounded. The percentage of naive T cells measured by flow cytometry correlated strongly with observed TCR beta diversity. Total diversity estimates from one million sequenced T cells were considered lower bounds and underestimates.

The specimen was blood. This TCR was recovered from a woman aged 30 to 39 in good health. This sequence uses TRBV3-1 and TRBJ2-5; the junction holds 11 bases that match TRBD2. The CDR3 region reads CASSQLAGGSPTPQYF. In nucleotides, the sequence is TGTGCCAGCAGCCAGCTAGCGGGGGGCAGCCCTACTCCCCAGTACTTC.